This TCR beta chain was profiled in a study of blood T cell repertoires in COVID-19. Across the whole study: Samples taken during acute and convalescent COVID-19 were collected in the United States, Italy and Spain. PBMCs, B-cell-depleted T cells, or T cells provided the cDNA or gDNA that made up the material.

CDR3 length equals 15 residues. Trimming took 4 bases from V and 3 from J, leaving 16 bases between them. From germline, CDR1 is SGHRS and CDR2 YFSETQ. Original handling: The authors estimated nucleated cell counts from reference gene primer amplification. Produced via immunoSEQ multiplex PCR; TCRdb's table is partial and in-frame only. The DNA was the basis for D and trimming; V, J and clone size are from that table. The table records 65,000 to 100,000 clones, 88% of them present only once. The sequencing input was peripheral blood. The chain couples TRBV5-1 to TRBJ2-5, with D perhaps matching TRBD2 (6 bases). This TCR was recovered from a woman older than 75 with acute or convalescent COVID-19. The CDR3 nucleotides are TGCGCCAGCAGCCCCTCCGGGACTGATAAAGAGACCCAGTACTTC. This translates into CASSPSGTDKETQYF.